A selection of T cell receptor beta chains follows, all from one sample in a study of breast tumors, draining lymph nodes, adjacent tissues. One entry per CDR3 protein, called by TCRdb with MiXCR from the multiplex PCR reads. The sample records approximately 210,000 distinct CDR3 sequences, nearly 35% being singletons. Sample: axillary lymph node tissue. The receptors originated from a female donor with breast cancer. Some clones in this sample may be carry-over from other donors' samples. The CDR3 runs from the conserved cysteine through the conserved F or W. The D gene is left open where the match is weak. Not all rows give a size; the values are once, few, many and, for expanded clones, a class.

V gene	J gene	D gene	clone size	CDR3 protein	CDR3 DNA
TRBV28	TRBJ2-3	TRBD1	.	CAVPGQGAEEDTQYF	TGTGCCGTTCCCGGACAGGGGGCTGAAGAGGATACGCAGTATTTT
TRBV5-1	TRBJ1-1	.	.	CASSRTQGMGTEAFF	TGCGCCAGCAGTCGAACACAGGGAATGGGCACTGAAGCTTTCTTT
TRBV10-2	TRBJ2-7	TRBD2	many	CASRAGLAGSYEQYF	TGCGCCAGCAGGGCGGGACTAGCGGGTTCCTACGAGCAGTACTTC
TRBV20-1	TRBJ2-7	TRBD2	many	CSARPSGAAPYEQYF	TGCAGTGCTAGACCAAGCGGGGCTGCCCCCTACGAGCAGTACTTC
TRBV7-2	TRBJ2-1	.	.	CASSLAGPTNEQFF	TGTGCCAGCAGCTTAGCTGGACCTACCAATGAGCAGTTCTTC
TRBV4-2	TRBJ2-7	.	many	CASRQQGEGPTYEQYF	TGTGCCAGCAGACAGCAGGGGGAGGGCCCGACGTACGAGCAGTACTTC
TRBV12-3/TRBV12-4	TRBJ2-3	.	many	CASSYSTDTQYF	TGTGCCAGCAGTTATAGCACAGATACGCAGTATTTT
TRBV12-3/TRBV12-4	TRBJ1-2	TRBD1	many	CASRSTGTGNYGYTF	TGTGCCAGCAGATCGACCGGGACAGGGAACTATGGCTACACCTTC
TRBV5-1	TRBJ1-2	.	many	CASSPDEVVYGYTF	TGCGCCAGCAGTCCCGATGAGGTCGTGTATGGCTACACCTTC
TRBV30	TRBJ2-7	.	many	CAWSLSAYEQYF	TGTGCCTGGAGTCTGTCCGCCTACGAGCAGTACTTC
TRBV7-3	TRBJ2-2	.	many	CASSLSQGSGGELFF	TGTGCCAGCAGCTTATCCCAGGGGTCAGGCGGGGAGCTGTTTTTT
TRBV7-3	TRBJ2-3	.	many	CASSLTGNLGSDTQYF	TGTGCCAGCAGCTTAACCGGGAACCTAGGGTCAGATACGCAGTATTTT
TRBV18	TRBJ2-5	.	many	CASSPSSGRETQYF	TGTGCCAGCTCACCATCCTCTGGGAGGGAGACCCAGTACTTC
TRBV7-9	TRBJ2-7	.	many	CASSLARQGLDEQYF	TGTGCCAGCAGCTTAGCGCGGCAGGGGTTAGACGAGCAGTACTTC
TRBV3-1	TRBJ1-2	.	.	CASSQDPRDNWGGYTF	TGTGCCAGCAGCCAGGACCCTAGGGACAACTGGGGAGGCTACACCTTC
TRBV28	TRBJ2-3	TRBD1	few	CASSFRDRGIGTQYF	TGTGCCAGCAGTTTTCGGGACAGGGGAATTGGCACGCAGTATTTT
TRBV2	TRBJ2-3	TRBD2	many	CASQSGSGTDTQYF	TGTGCCAGCCAAAGCGGGAGTGGAACAGATACGCAGTATTTT
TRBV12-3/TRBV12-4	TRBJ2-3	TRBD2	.	CASGRGARTDTQYF	TGTGCCAGCGGGCGGGGGGCGCGCACAGATACGCAGTATTTT
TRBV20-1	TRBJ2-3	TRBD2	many	CSARVGGRTADTQYF	TGCAGTGCTAGAGTGGGCGGGAGGACCGCAGATACGCAGTATTTT
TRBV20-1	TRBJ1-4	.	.	CSATATVLKLFF	TGCAGTGCTACTGCGACAGTATTAAAACTGTTTTTT
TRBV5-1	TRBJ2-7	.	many	CASSLRLDYEQYF	TGCGCCAGCAGCCTGAGACTTGACTACGAGCAGTACTTC
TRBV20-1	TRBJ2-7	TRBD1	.	CSARVLQGLIEQYF	TGCAGTGCTAGAGTACTACAGGGGTTGATCGAGCAGTACTTC
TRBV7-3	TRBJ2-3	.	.	CASSLGVPDTQYF	TGTGCCAGCAGTTTGGGGGTTCCCGATACGCAGTATTTT
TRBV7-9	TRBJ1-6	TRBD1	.	CASSPGQANSPLHF	TGTGCCAGCAGCCCCGGACAGGCTAATTCACCCCTCCACTTT
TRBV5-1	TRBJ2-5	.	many	CASSLGALETQYF	TGCGCCAGCAGCTTGGGCGCCCTGGAGACCCAGTACTTC
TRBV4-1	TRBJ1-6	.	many	CASSLQGMSNSPLHF	TGCGCCAGCAGCTTACAGGGTATGAGTAATTCACCCCTCCACTTT